This TCR beta chain appears in the sequencing data of a study of T-cell memory formation after mild COVID-19. Overall study results and limits: The main location of contracting CD4+ clones was CM and EM, and that of contracting CD8+ clones was EMRA.

Via MiXCR, TCRdb re-called the 5' RACE reads, giving one row per CDR3 protein. The sample includes about 150,000 distinct CDR3 sequences, about 14% seen only once; the top ten take around 14%. About this clonotype itself: Its specificity is not known.

The V end was cut by 0 bases, the J end by 5 bases, with 14 bases between. The germline V gene encodes CDR1 DFQATT and CDR2 SNEGSKA (reference sequence). CDR3 length equals 15 residues. The sequence came from an adult woman who had mild COVID-19 (a few samples of this study predate the infection). Cell type and time point are not known. The specimen sequenced was PBMCs or a T cell subset sorted from them (not recorded which). This chain links TRBV20-1 with TRBJ2-1; maybe TRBD2 (6 bases). CDR3 nucleotide sequence: TGCAGTGCTAGAGATTACTTGGGGGGAAACAATGAGCAGTTCTTC. Translated: CSARDYLGGNNEQFF.